This T cell receptor beta chain originates from a study of CXCR3-negative and CXCR3-positive naive CD8 T cells. Study-wide findings and caveats: For memory CD8+ cells diversity was much lower, but both naive subsets had comparably high diversity. In CXCR3-positive naive cells, the TRB CDR3s were more hydrophobic than in CXCR3-negative naive cells.

This CDR3 region has 14 residues. Germline CDR1 is SEHNR and CDR2 is FQNEAQ (reference sequence). UMI labels and 5' RACE were used to prepare the TRB cDNA libraries. TCRdb re-called the 5' RACE reads, yielding one record per CDR3 amino acid sequence without DNA. Its clone listing holds about 50,000 distinct CDR3 sequences. As for this clonotype: The antigen remains undetermined.

Sorting was done in triplicate for each CD8+ T cell subset (around 300,000 cells each). J is TRBJ2-5 and V is TRBV7-9; absent DNA, TCRdb's TRBD2 call cannot be checked. The receptor was derived from a human donor in good health. Some clones in this sample may be carry-over from other donors' samples. The material sequenced was naive CXCR3+ CD8+ T cells from blood. The subset denotes: CD45RO-CCR7+CD27+CD95- naive CD8+ T cells expressing CXCR3 (TNR3+). The CDR3 loop reads CASSLVRGPETQYF.